The T cell receptor (beta chain) under discussion was sequenced for a study of blood T cell repertoires in COVID-19. Study as a whole: PBMCs, B-cell-depleted T cells, or T cells provided the cDNA or gDNA that made up the material.

V lost 4 bases, J lost 6 bases, and 8 bases stayed unmatched. This CDR3 has 15 residues. From germline, CDR1 is LGHNA and CDR2 YSLEER. Under the authors' procedure: The assay estimated nucleated cells by amplifying reference gene primers. The table came from immunoSEQ multiplex PCR; TCRdb's copy has only in-frame clones and leaves some out. That table furnishes V, J and clone size, whereas the DNA furnished D and trimming. The sample contains approximately 60,000 clones, 70% to 90% of which appear only once. The TCR originated in a man aged 45-65 years with active COVID-19. Sequenced sample: peripheral blood. V is TRBV4-3 and J is TRBJ2-3; 9 nucleotides agree with TRBD1. The CDR3: CASSRGQGPGDTQYF. For the CDR3, the DNA is TGCGCCAGCAGCCGCGGACAGGGGCCTGGGGATACGCAGTATTTT.